This TCR beta chain was profiled in a study of sequential checkpoint blockade in melanoma. Looking at the study overall: Randomization was 1:1 between first-line nivolumab→ipilimumab and ipilimumab→nivolumab. Maintenance nivolumab came after either treatment sequence.

Sample treatment: randomized to nivolumab then ipilimumab (arm A) or the reverse (arm B). PBMC sorting kept live CD3+CD8+ cells without CD19 or CD56. Only one count was recorded for this clone. Germline V gene sequence: CDR1 MNHEY, CDR2 SMNVEV (reference sequence). Trimming took 1 base from V and 9 from J; bases not matched to a gene: 7. CDR3 length equals 14 residues. Sequenced by immunoSEQ multiplex PCR; TCRdb stores in-frame clones only, minus some. The sample carries about 13,000 clones, 82% recorded once. The chain combines TRBV27 with TRBJ2-7, with TRBD2 matching 9 bases. The TCR sequence derives from a human donor with melanoma. The sample was CD8+ T cells sorted from blood (inferred from file names), taken from a patient given nivolumab and ipilimumab in sequence. This CDR3 is CASSLFASGKGQYF. The DNA for the CDR3 is TGTGCCAGCAGTTTATTTGCTAGCGGGAAGGGGCAGTACTTC.